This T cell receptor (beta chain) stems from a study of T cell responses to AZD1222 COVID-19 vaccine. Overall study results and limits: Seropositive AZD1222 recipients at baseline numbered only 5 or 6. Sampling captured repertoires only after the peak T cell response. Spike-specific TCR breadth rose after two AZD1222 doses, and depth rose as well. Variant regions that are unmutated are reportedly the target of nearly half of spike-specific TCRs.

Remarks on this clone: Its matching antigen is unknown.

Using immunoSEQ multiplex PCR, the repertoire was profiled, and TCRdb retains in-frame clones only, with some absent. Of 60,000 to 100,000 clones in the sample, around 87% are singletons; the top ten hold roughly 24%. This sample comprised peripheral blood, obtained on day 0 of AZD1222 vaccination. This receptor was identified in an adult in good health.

Written as DNA, the CDR3 is TGTGCCAGCAGCCAAGTTCCTACAGAAAACTATGGCTACACCTTC. Protein product: CASSQVPTENYGYTF. The V call is TRBV3-1 (or the pseudogene TRBV3-2), the J call TRBJ1-2, with no clear D. The length of the CDR3 is 15 residues. V lost 1 base and J lost 2, with 11 bases in between. CDR1 is LGHDT and CDR2 is YNNKEL in the germline V gene (reference sequence).